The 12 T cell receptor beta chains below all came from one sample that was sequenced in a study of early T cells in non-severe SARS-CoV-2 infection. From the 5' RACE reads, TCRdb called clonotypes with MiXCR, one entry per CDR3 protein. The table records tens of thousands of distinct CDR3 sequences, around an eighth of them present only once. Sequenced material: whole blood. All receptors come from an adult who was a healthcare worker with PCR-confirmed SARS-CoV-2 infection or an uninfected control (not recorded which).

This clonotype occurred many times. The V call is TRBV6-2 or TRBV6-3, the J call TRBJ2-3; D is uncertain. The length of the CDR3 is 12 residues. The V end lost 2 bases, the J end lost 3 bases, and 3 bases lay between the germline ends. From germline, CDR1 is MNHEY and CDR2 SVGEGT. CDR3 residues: CASSYPTDTQYF. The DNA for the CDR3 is TGTGCCAGCAGTTACCCTACAGATACGCAGTATTTT.

For the CDR3, the DNA is TGTGCCAGCAGTTACGGAGGCGAGAACACTGAAGCTTTCTTT. This sequence encodes CASSYGGENTEAFF. The genes are TRBV6-5 and TRBJ1-1; D is unresolved. Per the germline V gene, CDR1 is MNHEY and CDR2 is SVGAGI. The CDR3 contains 14 residues. Between the trimmed V and J ends, which lost 2 bases and 1 base, there was a span of 8 bases.

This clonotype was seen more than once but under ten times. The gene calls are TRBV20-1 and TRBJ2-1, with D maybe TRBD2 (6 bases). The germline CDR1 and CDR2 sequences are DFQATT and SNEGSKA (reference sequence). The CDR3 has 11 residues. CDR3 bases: TGCAGCGAGCGGGCGGTCAATGAGCAGTTCTTC. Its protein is CSERAVNEQFF.

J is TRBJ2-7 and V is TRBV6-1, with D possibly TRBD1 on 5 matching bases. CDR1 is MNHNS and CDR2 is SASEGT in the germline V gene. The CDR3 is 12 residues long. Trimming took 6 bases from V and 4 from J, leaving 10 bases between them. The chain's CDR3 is CASRSSGYEQYF. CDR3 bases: TGTGCCAGCAGGAGCTCAGGGTACGAGCAGTACTTC.

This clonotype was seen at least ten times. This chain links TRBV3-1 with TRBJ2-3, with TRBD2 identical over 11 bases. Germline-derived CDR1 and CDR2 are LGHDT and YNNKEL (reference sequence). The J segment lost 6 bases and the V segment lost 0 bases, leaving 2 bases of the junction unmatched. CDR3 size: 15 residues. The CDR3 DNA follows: TGTGCCAGCAGCCAAGATATAGCGGGAGGGGATACGCAGTATTTT. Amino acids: CASSQDIAGGDTQYF.

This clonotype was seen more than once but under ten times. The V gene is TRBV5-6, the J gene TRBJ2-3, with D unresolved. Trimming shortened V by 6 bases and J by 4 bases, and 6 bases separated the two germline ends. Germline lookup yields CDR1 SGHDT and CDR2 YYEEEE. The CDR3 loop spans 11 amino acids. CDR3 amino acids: CASIMADTQYF. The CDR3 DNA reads TGTGCCAGCATCATGGCAGATACGCAGTATTTT.

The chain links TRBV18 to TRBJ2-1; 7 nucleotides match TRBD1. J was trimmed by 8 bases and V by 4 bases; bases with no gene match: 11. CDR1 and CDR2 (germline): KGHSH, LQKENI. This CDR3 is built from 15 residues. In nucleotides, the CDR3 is TGTGCCAGCTCACTATCGACCGGGACAGACGATGAGCAGTTCTTC. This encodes CASSLSTGTDDEQFF.

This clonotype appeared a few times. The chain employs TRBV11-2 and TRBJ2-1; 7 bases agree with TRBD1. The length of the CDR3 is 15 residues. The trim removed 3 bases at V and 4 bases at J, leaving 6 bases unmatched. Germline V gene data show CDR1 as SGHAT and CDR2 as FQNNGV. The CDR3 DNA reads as TGTGCCAGCAGCTTGACAGGGCCTAGGTACAATGAGCAGTTCTTC. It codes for CASSLTGPRYNEQFF.

The CDR3 region is CASSSGKTGLSGANVLTF. In nucleotides, the CDR3 is TGTGCCAGCAGTTCCGGAAAAACAGGCCTCTCTGGGGCCAACGTCCTGACTTTC. V is TRBV12-3 or TRBV12-4 and J is TRBJ2-6; a weak D match, TRBD1 (5 bases). The CDR3 consists of 18 residues. Between the trimmed V and J ends, which lost 4 bases and 0 bases, there was a span of 16 bases.

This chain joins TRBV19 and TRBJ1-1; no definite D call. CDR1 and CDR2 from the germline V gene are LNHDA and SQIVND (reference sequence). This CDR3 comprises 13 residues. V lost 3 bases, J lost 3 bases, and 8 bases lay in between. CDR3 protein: CASSIEVYTEAFF. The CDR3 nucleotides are TGTGCCAGTAGTATCGAAGTTTACACTGAAGCTTTCTTT.

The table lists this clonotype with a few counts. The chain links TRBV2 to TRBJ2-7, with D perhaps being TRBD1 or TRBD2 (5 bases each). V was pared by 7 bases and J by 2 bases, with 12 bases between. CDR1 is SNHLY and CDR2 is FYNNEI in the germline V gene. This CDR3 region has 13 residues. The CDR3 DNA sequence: TGTGCCAGCAAAGGGGACGGAACCTACGAGCAGTACTTC. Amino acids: CASKGDGTYEQYF. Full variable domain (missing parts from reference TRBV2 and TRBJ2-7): EPEVTQTPSHQVTQMGQEVILRCVPISNHLYFYWYRQILGQKVEFLVSFYNNEISEKSEIFDDQFSVERPDGSNFTLKIRSTKLEDSAMYFCASKGDGTYEQYFGPGTRLTVT.

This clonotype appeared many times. The CDR3 coding sequence is TGTGCCAGCCAGGTGGGATCTGGGGCCAACGTCCTGACTTTC. Translated: CASQVGSGANVLTF. This chain links TRBV2 with TRBJ2-6; D gene uncertain. Between the trimmed V and J ends, which lost 8 bases and 1 base, there was a span of 9 bases. The CDR3 consists of 14 residues. In germline, CDR1 is SNHLY, CDR2 FYNNEI.